The 29 T cell receptor beta chains in this list originate from one sample, sequenced in a study of blood T cell repertoires in COVID-19. Sequencing was performed with immunoSEQ multiplex PCR; in TCRdb, only in-frame clones are kept and a portion is missing. Altogether hundreds of thousands of clones are present, about nine tenths being singletons, with the ten largest covering around a tenth. The sequenced sample was PBMCs or T cells enriched from blood (not recorded which). Receptors were obtained from a woman aged 40-49 years who had recovered from COVID-19.

This clone was recorded a few times. V usage is TRBV5-4 and J usage is TRBJ1-1; 9 bases line up with TRBD1. The CDR3 loop spans 15 amino acids. The V and J ends lost 3 bases and 4 bases, in that order; junction bases with no gene match: 7. CDR1 and CDR2 (germline): SGHNT, YYREEE (reference sequence). The CDR3 coding sequence is TGTGCCAGCAGCTGGCCCGGGACAGGGACCACTGAAGCTTTCTTT. Translating it yields CASSWPGTGTTEAFF.

The genes are TRBV3-1 (or the pseudogene TRBV3-2) and TRBJ2-3; D may be TRBD2 (6 bases). This CDR3 contains 16 residues. Trimming took 1 base from V and 1 from J, leaving 12 bases between them. Germline V gene data show CDR1 as LGHDT and CDR2 as YNNKEL (reference sequence). CDR3 sequence: CASSQALARGTDTQYF. The CDR3 DNA sequence: TGTGCCAGCAGCCAAGCGCTAGCGAGGGGCACAGATACGCAGTATTTT.

The V call is TRBV2, the J call TRBJ1-1; D unclear. Germline V CDR1 and CDR2: SNHLY, FYNNEI. This CDR3 is built from 15 residues. V gave up 6 bases and J gave up 0 bases, with 14 bases separating them. CDR3 bases: TGTGCCAGCAGAAAAGAAGACACAATGAACACTGAAGCTTTCTTT. This gives the protein CASRKEDTMNTEAFF.

This clone was counted between two and nine times. This chain joins TRBV30 and TRBJ1-1; no clear D. This CDR3 spans 14 amino acids. The germline CDR1 and CDR2 sequences are GTSNPN and SVGIG (reference sequence). Trimming removed 0 bases at V and 5 bases at J, with 13 bases between. As DNA, the CDR3 is TGTGCCTGGAGTGTATCTCTACCGGGAACTGAAGCTTTCTTT. This encodes CAWSVSLPGTEAFF.

The chain carries TRBV30 and TRBJ2-2; a possible D gene is TRBD1 (6 bases). The CDR3 spans 15 residues. Trimming removed 5 bases from V and 2 bases from J, with 15 bases in between. The germline V gene encodes CDR1 GTSNPN and CDR2 SVGIG (reference sequence). For the CDR3, the DNA is TGTGCCTGGGGAGGAACAGGGCTAAACACCGGGGAGCTGTTTTTT. The encoded protein is CAWGGTGLNTGELFF.

The chain couples TRBV7-2 to TRBJ1-1; TRBD1 matches 7 bases. Losses at the gene ends were 5 bases for V and 2 bases for J; bases not matched to a gene: 8. CDR3 length: 15 amino acids. Germline values: CDR1 SGHTA, CDR2 FQGNSA. The CDR3 protein is CASSAPGQLNTEAFF. The CDR3 nucleotides are TGTGCCAGCAGCGCACCGGGACAGCTTAACACTGAAGCTTTCTTT.

V gene TRBV9 combines with J gene TRBJ2-7, with D maybe TRBD2 (5 bases). This CDR3 comprises 13 residues. Germline CDR1 is SGDLS and CDR2 is YYNGEE. Trimming cost V 9 bases and J 0 bases, with 13 bases left between them. The DNA of the CDR3 is TGTGCCACGGCGGACTGCAGCTCCTACGAGCAGTACTTC. It yields the protein CATADCSSYEQYF. Combining the CDR3 with reference TRBV9 and TRBJ2-7 gives the whole variable domain DSGVTQTPKHLITATGQRVTLRCSPRSGDLSVYWYQQSLDQGLQFLIQYYNGEERAKGNILERFSAQQFPDLHSELNLSSLELGDSALYFCATADCSSYEQYFGPGTRLTVT.

The CDR3 loop reads CASSQERLTSGIYNEQFF. DNA of the CDR3: TGCGCCAGCAGCCAAGAGAGATTGACTAGCGGGATTTACAATGAGCAGTTCTTC. The chain has TRBV4-3 and TRBJ2-1; 11 bases line up with TRBD2. This CDR3 is 18 amino acids long. After removal of 0 bases from V and 4 bases from J, the junction contained 8 bases not matched to a gene. Germline V CDR1 and CDR2: LGHNA, YSLEER.

V usage is TRBV4-3 and J usage is TRBJ2-1, with TRBD2 as a possible D gene (6 bases). V lost 0 bases, J lost 3 bases, and 21 bases lay in between. This CDR3 comprises 19 residues. Per the germline V gene, CDR1 is LGHNA and CDR2 is YSLEER. As DNA, the CDR3 is TGCGCCAGCAGCCAAGACGGTAAGGCGGGAACCTCTTACTACAATGAGCAGTTCTTC. Translated: CASSQDGKAGTSYYNEQFF.

J is TRBJ2-5 and V is TRBV5-4, with 11 bases fitting TRBD2. V shed 4 bases, J shed 3 bases, and the junction held 5 bases outside the gene matches. CDR3 length: 15 residues. Per germline, CDR1 SGHNT and CDR2 YYREEE (reference sequence). The CDR3 loop is CASSTQTSGEETQYF. In DNA, the CDR3 is TGTGCCAGCAGCACCCAGACTAGCGGGGAAGAGACCCAGTACTTC.

This chain connects TRBV3-1 (or the pseudogene TRBV3-2) to TRBJ2-7; 7 bases are a match to TRBD2. The CDR3 runs 16 residues. Germline CDR1 and CDR2: LGHDT and YNNKEL (reference sequence). With 0 bases clipped from V and 0 bases from J, the junction kept 5 bases outside the gene matches. CDR3 sequence: CASSQDLGTNSYEQYF. The DNA of the CDR3 is TGTGCCAGCAGCCAAGATTTGGGGACTAACTCCTACGAGCAGTACTTC.

With regard to this clone: The CDR3 end shows no conserved phenylalanine or tryptophan, and so a read error is likely. The limits of the CDR3 on the DNA are not certain, so only TCRdb's listed CDR3 is given. The chain has TRBV5-1 and TRBJ1-5. The CDR3 region is 10 residues in length, termini included. CDR1 is SGHRS and CDR2 is YFSETQ in the germline V gene. The CDR3 loop reads CASSLWGVRC.

This chain uses TRBV18 with TRBJ1-4, with 10 nucleotides matching TRBD1. Germline trimming cut 5 bases from V and 8 bases from J; bases unmatched to any gene: 8. This CDR3 region has 15 residues. From germline, CDR1 is KGHSH and CDR2 LQKENI. This chain's CDR3 is CASSAGTGVAEKLFF. DNA of the CDR3: TGTGCCAGCTCAGCCGGGACAGGGGTCGCGGAAAAACTGTTTTTT.

This chain's CDR3 is CAWSVEGVEAFF. For the CDR3, the DNA is TGTGCCTGGAGTGTTGAGGGGGTCGAGGCTTTCTTT. The chain links TRBV30 to TRBJ1-1; a weak D match, TRBD1 (6 bases). In germline, CDR1 is GTSNPN, CDR2 SVGIG (reference sequence). The CDR3 spans 12 residues. Trimming shortened V by 0 bases and J by 11 bases, and 13 bases separated the two germline ends.

The chain couples TRBV2 to TRBJ1-3; weak D call: TRBD1 (5 bases). Trimming removed 3 bases from V and 2 bases from J, with 8 bases in between. Per germline, CDR1 SNHLY and CDR2 FYNNEI. The CDR3 spans 14 residues. The CDR3 here is CASSEWGAGNTIYF. The CDR3 region has the DNA TGTGCCAGCAGTGAGTGGGGGGCTGGAAACACCATATATTTT.

V usage is TRBV27 and J usage is TRBJ2-1; 9 bases are a match to TRBD1. V lost 3 bases, J lost 8 bases, and 8 bases stayed unmatched. The CDR3 runs to 15 residues. Germline V lookup: CDR1 MNHEY, CDR2 SMNVEV (reference sequence). The CDR3 DNA is TGTGCCAGCAGTTTCCGGACAGGGGCTTGGCATGAGCAGTTCTTC. Protein sequence: CASSFRTGAWHEQFF.

The genes are TRBV19 and TRBJ2-1, with D possibly TRBD1 on 5 matching bases. Germline loops: CDR1 LNHDA, CDR2 SQIVND (reference sequence). The V end was cut by 10 bases, the J end by 6 bases, with 19 bases between. The CDR3 has 14 residues. The CDR3 loop is CATTTGPKVNEQFF. Here the CDR3 DNA reads TGTGCCACCACCACAGGACCCAAGGTCAATGAGCAGTTCTTC.

The gene calls are TRBV5-1 and TRBJ2-1, with TRBD2 matching over 10 bases. CDR1 and CDR2 from the germline V gene are SGHRS and YFSETQ. This CDR3 is built from 14 residues. V gave up 6 bases and J gave up 4 bases; unmatched junction bases: 4. The DNA of the CDR3 is TGCGCCAGCAAGACTAGCGGGTCTTACAATGAGCAGTTCTTC. Its translation: CASKTSGSYNEQFF.

The genes are TRBV18 and TRBJ2-1; D is uncertain. The V and J ends lost 6 bases and 6 bases respectively, with 12 bases between them. CDR3 size: 13 residues. The germline gives CDR1 KGHSH, CDR2 LQKENI. For the CDR3, the DNA is TGTGCCAGCTCGCTTTCGATCGGCAATGAGCAGTTCTTC. It translates to CASSLSIGNEQFF.

This chain uses TRBV3-1 (or the pseudogene TRBV3-2) with TRBJ2-5, with 8 nucleotides matching TRBD2. The CDR3 is 15 residues long. CDR1 and CDR2 from the germline V gene are LGHDT and YNNKEL (reference sequence). V gave up 1 base and J gave up 2 bases; unmatched junction bases: 3. The CDR3 here is CASSQATGGQETQYF. The DNA of the CDR3 is TGTGCCAGCAGCCAAGCAACGGGGGGGCAAGAGACCCAGTACTTC.

In this sample, this clone turned up a few times. The genes are TRBV6-5 and TRBJ1-2, with 9 bases identical to TRBD1. This CDR3 is 15 amino acids long. The ends lost 4 bases at V and 2 bases at J; junction bases unmatched: 5. From germline, CDR1 is MNHEY and CDR2 SVGAGI. The CDR3 nucleotides read TGTGCCAGCAGTTCCCCGGGACAGGGAAACTATGGCTACACCTTC. Residues: CASSSPGQGNYGYTF.

The rearrangement uses TRBV3-1 (or the pseudogene TRBV3-2) and TRBJ2-7, with TRBD2 matching 10 bases. This CDR3 spans 14 amino acids. V was clipped by 4 bases and J by 5 bases; unmatched bases: 5. Germline CDR1 LGHDT, CDR2 YNNKEL (reference sequence). The CDR3 region is CASSRASGRNEQYF. CDR3 DNA sequence: TGTGCCAGCAGCCGGGCTAGCGGGAGAAACGAGCAGTACTTC.

The rearrangement links TRBV28 to TRBJ1-2; 8 bases agree with TRBD1. The CDR3 extends over 16 amino acids. The germline gives CDR1 MDHEN, CDR2 SYDVKM. Trimming removed 3 bases from V and 5 bases from J; junction bases left unmatched: 11. In nucleotides, the CDR3 is TGTGCCAGCAGTTTTACCTCATCCGGACAGGGATATGGCTACACCTTC. Its translation: CASSFTSSGQGYGYTF.

The V call is TRBV7-2, the J call TRBJ2-7, with TRBD2 matching 9 bases. Trimming at V came to 2 bases and at J to 7 bases, leaving 9 bases not matched to a gene. CDR3 size: 15 residues. The germline V gene encodes CDR1 SGHTA and CDR2 FQGNSA. The DNA for the CDR3 is TGTGCCAGCAGCTTAAATGGGGTAGCGGGGGTTGAGCAGTACTTC. Translated, it gives CASSLNGVAGVEQYF.

The chain is built from TRBV30 and TRBJ2-2; no firm D call. V was shortened by 2 bases and J by 2 bases, with 3 bases between the two germline ends. Germline CDR1 reads GTSNPN; CDR2 reads SVGIG (reference sequence). The CDR3 loop spans 12 amino acids. The CDR3 spells CAWSLNTGELFF. CDR3 nucleotide sequence: TGTGCCTGGAGTCTAAACACCGGGGAGCTGTTTTTT.

The chain links TRBV7-9 to TRBJ1-1, with TRBD1 as a possible D gene (6 bases). The CDR3 sequence is 14 residues long. V was pared by 2 bases and J by 0 bases, with 7 bases between. Germline V lookup: CDR1 SEHNR, CDR2 FQNEAQ (reference sequence). CDR3 nucleotides: TGTGCCAGCAGCTTAACAGGGATGAACACTGAAGCTTTCTTT. It is translated as CASSLTGMNTEAFF.

The V and J genes are TRBV30 and TRBJ2-2; D ambiguous. Germline loops: CDR1 GTSNPN, CDR2 SVGIG (reference sequence). The CDR3 sequence is 13 residues long. Trimming removed 3 bases from V and 6 bases from J, with 11 bases in between. This chain's CDR3 is CAWSPRSAGELFF. The CDR3 DNA is TGTGCCTGGAGCCCTAGGAGCGCCGGGGAGCTGTTTTTT.

The chain couples TRBV5-1 to TRBJ1-2; 7 bases agree with TRBD1. The CDR3 runs 15 residues. Trimming at V came to 0 bases and at J to 6 bases, leaving 8 bases not matched to a gene. Germline V gene data show CDR1 as SGHRS and CDR2 as YFSETQ. CDR3 nucleotides: TGCGCCAGCAGCTTGGTGACAGGGTCTCTCGATGGCTACACCTTC. This codes for CASSLVTGSLDGYTF.

This clone came up a few times. One junction end disagrees with the germline gene, perhaps due to a read error. The chain employs TRBV7-7 and TRBJ2-1; TRBD2 is a possible D gene (5 bases). Germline values: CDR1 SSHAT, CDR2 FNYEAQ (reference sequence). The CDR3 is made up of 15 amino acids. Here the CDR3 reads CASSFGVVGYNEQFF. DNA of the CDR3: TGTGCTAGCAGCTTCGGGGTAGTAGGTTACAATGAGCAGTTCTTC.